The 27 T cell receptor beta chains below were found in one sample sequenced in a study of T cell repertoires in cytomegalovirus infection (dated by TCRdb to between 2019 and 2020). The data were produced on an Illumina HiSeq 1500. TCRdb reprocessed the public reads (quality trimming at Q25 with fastp, clone calling with MiXCR) and kept in-frame beta chains. Under each unique CDR3 protein, matching rows form one entry showing the most common genes and DNA. The sample yields about 680,000 distinct CDR3 sequences; approximately 24% were counted once. Around 7.6% of the sample is held by the ten biggest clonotypes. Material: CD8+ T cells from PBMCs. The receptors come from a human donor in good health (CMV status not recorded). Some clones in this sample may be carry-over from other donors' samples.

This clonotype occurred a few times. The chain is built from TRBV19 and TRBJ1-5; D uncertain. Trimming removed 3 bases from V and 4 bases from J, with 13 bases in between. The CDR3 extends over 15 amino acids. From germline, CDR1 is LNHDA and CDR2 SQIVND (reference sequence). The DNA of the CDR3 is TGTGCCAGTAGTATTTCCGGGGATGGAAATCAGCCCCAGCATTTT. This encodes CASSISGDGNQPQHF. Full variable domain (outside the CDR3, taken from reference TRBV19 and TRBJ1-5): DGGITQSPKYLFRKEGQNVTLSCEQNLNHDAMYWYRQDPGQGLRLIYYSQIVNDFQKGDIAEGYSVSREKKESFPLTVTSAQKNPTAFYLCASSISGDGNQPQHFGDGTRLSIL.

The chain links TRBV7-9 to TRBJ2-5; no clear D gene. This CDR3 is 14 amino acids long. The ends were cut back, 0 bases at V and 4 bases at J, with 9 bases in the middle. CDR1 SEHNR and CDR2 FQNEAQ come from the germline V gene (reference sequence). The CDR3 nucleotides read TGTGCCAGCAGCTTAGCGAAAGAGAGAGAGACCCAGTACTTC. The encoded protein is CASSLAKERETQYF.

The chain links TRBV29-1 to TRBJ1-1; unclear D gene. V was shortened by 6 bases and J by 0 bases, with 11 bases between the two germline ends. CDR3 length: 13 residues. Germline CDR1 and CDR2: SQVTM and ANQGSEA. The CDR3 DNA follows: TGCAGCGTGGTTGACATCTTGAACACTGAAGCTTTCTTT. Protein product: CSVVDILNTEAFF.

V usage is TRBV9 and J usage is TRBJ2-7; no clear D gene. CDR3 length: 14 residues. CDR1 is SGDLS and CDR2 is YYNGEE in the germline V gene. V was clipped by 0 bases and J by 0 bases, with 7 bases between them. The CDR3 loop is CASSVGINSYEQYF. The CDR3 DNA follows: TGTGCCAGCAGCGTAGGTATCAACTCCTACGAGCAGTACTTC.

This clonotype was seen many times. V gene TRBV10-3 combines with J gene TRBJ1-3; no clear D gene. This CDR3 region has 15 residues. V dropped 8 bases and J dropped 1 base, with 15 bases sitting between them. Germline CDR1 ENHRY, CDR2 SYGVKD. The CDR3 loop reads CAILAWEDSGNTIYF. The CDR3 coding sequence is TGTGCCATCCTCGCCTGGGAGGATTCTGGAAACACCATATATTTT.

The table lists this clonotype with a few counts. The chain is built from TRBV7-6 and TRBJ2-3; D possibly corresponds to TRBD2 (6 bases). This CDR3 has 15 residues. Germline values: CDR1 SGHVS, CDR2 FNYEAQ. V was pared by 3 bases and J by 1 base, with 11 bases between. The CDR3 spells CASSFREQGTDTQYF. The DNA for the CDR3 is TGTGCCAGCAGCTTTCGGGAGCAGGGCACAGATACGCAGTATTTT.

This clonotype was recorded at least ten times. The chain couples TRBV7-9 to TRBJ2-3, with TRBD2 matching over 14 bases. V shed 5 bases, J shed 5 bases, and the junction held 9 bases outside the gene matches. Germline lookup yields CDR1 SEHNR and CDR2 FQNEAQ (reference sequence). The CDR3 has 17 residues. DNA for the CDR3: TGTGCCAGCAGCCCTCGACTAGCGGGGGGGCAAGAAGATACGCAGTATTTT. Translated: CASSPRLAGGQEDTQYF.

This chain joins TRBV19 and TRBJ2-7, with D tentatively TRBD2 (5 bases). This CDR3 comprises 13 residues. The germline CDR1 and CDR2 sequences are LNHDA and SQIVND (reference sequence). Trimming cost V 5 bases and J 6 bases, with 14 bases left between them. CDR3 region: CASSPAMEVEQYF. The CDR3 coding sequence is TGTGCCAGTAGTCCAGCCATGGAGGTCGAGCAGTACTTC.

This sequence joins TRBV6-2 or TRBV6-3 and TRBJ2-7; D is perhaps TRBD2 (5 bases). With 3 bases removed from V and 0 bases from J, the gap between germline ends came to 21 bases. The germline V gene encodes CDR1 MNHEY and CDR2 SVGEGT. The CDR3 sequence is 18 residues long. The CDR3: CASSYSLYRELDSYEQYF. The CDR3 DNA follows: TGTGCCAGCAGTTATTCCTTATACCGGGAATTGGACTCCTACGAGCAGTACTTC.

This chain uses TRBV14 with TRBJ2-7; a weak D match, TRBD1 (5 bases). Trimming pared 1 base from V and 2 bases from J, leaving 15 bases between. Germline assignment: CDR1 SGHDN and CDR2 FVKESK. The CDR3 has 16 amino acids. The CDR3 reads CASSQGTPRVPYEQYF. DNA of the CDR3: TGTGCCAGCAGCCAAGGGACACCAAGAGTCCCCTACGAGCAGTACTTC.

The J gene is TRBJ2-7, the V gene TRBV20-1; TRBD1 agrees at 8 bases. CDR3 length: 17 amino acids. The J segment lost 2 bases and the V segment lost 0 bases, leaving 12 bases of the junction unmatched. Germline loops: CDR1 DFQATT, CDR2 SNEGSKA (reference sequence). The CDR3 DNA reads as TGCAGTGCTAGAGATAGATCGGGGACAGGACCTCCCTACGAGCAGTACTTC. Its protein is CSARDRSGTGPPYEQYF.

The V call is TRBV19, the J call TRBJ1-5, with D possibly matching TRBD1 (6 bases). Trimming stripped 4 bases from V and 0 bases from J, with 13 bases between. This CDR3 comprises 16 residues. The V gene's germline CDR1 is LNHDA and CDR2 SQIVND (reference sequence). The CDR3 DNA follows: TGTGCCAGTAGTACCCCGGACAGCTATAGCAATCAGCCCCAGCATTTT. Translating gives CASSTPDSYSNQPQHF.

This chain connects TRBV2 to TRBJ2-7; TRBD2 matches 7 bases. Germline assignment: CDR1 SNHLY and CDR2 FYNNEI. The trim removed 10 bases at V and 2 bases at J, leaving 8 bases unmatched. The CDR3 spans 13 residues. CDR3 coding DNA: TGTGCCACCTTGGGGAGGGGAGCCTACGAGCAGTACGTC. This codes for CATLGRGAYEQYV.

This clonotype was seen ten or more times. The chain recombines TRBV10-3 with TRBJ2-7, with a weak D call TRBD1 (6 bases). Trimming shortened V by 10 bases and J by 2 bases, and 12 bases separated the two germline ends. This CDR3 spans 12 amino acids. Germline lookup yields CDR1 ENHRY and CDR2 SYGVKD. The CDR3 reads CATKDSTYEQYV. The DNA of the CDR3 is TGTGCCACCAAGGACAGCACCTACGAGCAGTACGTC.

This clonotype was seen ten or more times. V and J are TRBV5-1 and TRBJ1-5, with D unresolved. V shed 4 bases and J shed 4 bases, with 15 bases lying between them. The germline gives CDR1 SGHRS, CDR2 YFSETQ. The CDR3 runs 15 residues. Written as DNA, the CDR3 is TGCGCCAGCAGCCCTGGACCGACCTTAAATCAGCCCCAGCATTTT. Protein product: CASSPGPTLNQPQHF.

This clonotype was seen only a few times. The rearrangement joins TRBV11-2 to TRBJ2-7, with 11 bases aligning to TRBD1. From germline, CDR1 is SGHAT and CDR2 FQNNGV. Trimming cost V 5 bases and J 5 bases; bases outside gene matches: 11. This CDR3 is 16 amino acids long. Here the CDR3 reads CASSNPQGQGGNEQYF. The CDR3 nucleotides read TGTGCCAGCAGCAACCCCCAGGGACAGGGGGGCAACGAGCAGTACTTC.

J is TRBJ2-1 and V is TRBV29-1; D might be TRBD1 (5 bases). This CDR3 is 12 amino acids long. The ends were cut back, 3 bases at V and 5 bases at J, with 8 bases in the middle. Germline assignment: CDR1 SQVTM and CDR2 ANQGSEA. The CDR3 region is CSVDRVDNEQFF. The DNA of the CDR3 is TGCAGCGTTGACAGGGTTGACAATGAGCAGTTCTTC.

V and J are TRBV28 and TRBJ1-2; D not certain. From germline, CDR1 is MDHEN and CDR2 SYDVKM. Trimming removed 3 bases at V and 5 bases at J, with 16 bases between. The CDR3 length is 15 residues. The CDR3 bases are TGTGCCAGCAGTTTCAGCCGTTTGCCGAGTTATGGCTACACCTTC. Its protein is CASSFSRLPSYGYTF.

This clonotype was detected ten times or more. The V gene is TRBV13, the J gene TRBJ2-1, with 8 bases aligning to TRBD2. CDR3 length equals 13 residues. CDR1 and CDR2 from the germline V gene are PRHDT and FYEKMQ (reference sequence). The V and J ends lost 9 bases and 5 bases, in that order; junction bases with no gene match: 6. The CDR3, as DNA: TGTGCCAGTCCCGGGACTAGAAACAATGAGCAGTTCTTC. It yields the protein CASPGTRNNEQFF.

This clonotype was seen repeatedly, ten times or more. CDR3 DNA: TGTGCCAGCAGCTTAGAGAGGGGGGTGCCTGAAGCTTTCTTT. Translated, it gives CASSLERGVPEAFF. J is TRBJ1-1 and V is TRBV7-8, with a possible D match to TRBD1 (6 bases). This CDR3 has 14 amino acids. Trimming shortened V by 1 base and J by 6 bases, and 12 bases separated the two germline ends. Germline V gene data show CDR1 as SGHVS and CDR2 as FQNEAQ. The full variable domain, with the rest looked up from reference TRBV7-8 and TRBJ1-1, is GAGVSQSPRYKVAKRGQDVALRCDPISGHVSLFWYQQALGQGPEFLTYFQNEAQLDKSGLPSDRFFAERPEGSVSTLKIQRTQQEDSAVYLCASSLERGVPEAFFGQGTRLTVV.

Comment on this clonotype: This could be a read error, since a much larger clone is one nucleotide away. This chain connects TRBV11-3 to TRBJ2-1, with TRBD2 matching 10 bases. Germline CDR1 reads SGHNT; CDR2 reads YENEEA. V dropped 5 bases and J dropped 10; count of bases not matched to a gene: 14. The length of the CDR3 is 16 residues. CDR3 region: CASSLRSGGARGEQFF. The CDR3, as DNA: TGTGCCAGCAGCCTGCGGAGCGGGGGGGCGCGCGGCGAGCAGTTCTTC.

This clonotype was recorded at least ten times. The chain combines TRBV7-6 with TRBJ2-3; D possibly uses TRBD1 or TRBD2 (5 bases each). Per germline, CDR1 SGHVS and CDR2 FNYEAQ. There are 16 residues in the CDR3. Trimming removed 5 bases at V and 4 bases at J, with 19 bases between. The CDR3 here is CASSPEGVPRADTQYF. For the CDR3, the DNA is TGTGCCAGCAGCCCGGAAGGGGTCCCGAGGGCAGATACGCAGTATTTT. Full variable domain (remainder filled in from reference TRBV7-6 and TRBJ2-3): GAGVSQSPRYKVTKRGQDVALRCDPISGHVSLYWYRQALGQGPEFLTYFNYEAQQDKSGLPNDRFSAERPEGSISTLTIQRTEQRDSAMYRCASSPEGVPRADTQYFGPGTRLTVL.

The table lists this clonotype with many counts. The chain is built from TRBV20-1 and TRBJ1-3; 7 bases are a match to TRBD1. CDR1 and CDR2 from the germline V gene are DFQATT and SNEGSKA (reference sequence). This CDR3 has 16 amino acids. Germline trimming cut 0 bases from V and 2 bases from J; bases unmatched to any gene: 7. The CDR3 DNA sequence: TGCAGTGCTAGAGATATACCCCAGGGGGCTGGAAACACCATATATTTT. Amino acid sequence: CSARDIPQGAGNTIYF.

The chain has TRBV5-5 and TRBJ2-7; no firm D call. The germline V gene encodes CDR1 SGHKS and CDR2 YYEKEE (reference sequence). The V gene lost 0 bases and the J gene lost 0 bases, with 7 bases spanning the gap. The CDR3 covers 14 residues. DNA for the CDR3: TGTGCCAGCAGCTTGGGGAACAGCTCCTACGAGCAGTACTTC. It is translated as CASSLGNSSYEQYF.

This clonotype was observed a handful of times. This sequence joins TRBV6-6 and TRBJ2-7; TRBD1 aligns across 11 bases. The trim removed 11 bases at V and 3 bases at J, leaving 6 bases unmatched. The CDR3 loop spans 13 amino acids. CDR1 and CDR2 (germline): MNHNY, SVGAGI (reference sequence). CDR3 sequence (DNA): TGTGCCGGCGGGGGGACAGGGGGCTACGAGCAGTACGTC. As protein: CAGGGTGGYEQYV.

The sample holds a few counts of this clonotype. This chain joins TRBV4-3 and TRBJ2-2, with 16 bases identical to TRBD2. Unmatched junction bases numbered 6, after V lost 1 base and J lost 1 base. The CDR3 runs to 20 residues. Germline values: CDR1 LGHNA, CDR2 YSLEER. CDR3 nucleotide sequence: TGCGCCAGCAGCCAAGTGGGACTAGCGGGGGGGCCGTTGAACACCGGGGAGCTGTTTTTT. Its translation is CASSQVGLAGGPLNTGELFF.

This clonotype was counted ten times or more. The chain uses TRBV7-6 and TRBJ2-1; either TRBD1 or TRBD2 may supply D (6 bases each). The CDR3 runs to 14 residues. The V gene's germline CDR1 is SGHVS and CDR2 FNYEAQ. Trimming removed 1 base from V and 8 bases from J, with 12 bases in between. The CDR3 bases are TGTGCCAGCAGCTTAGGGGGGGCCTGGGATGAGCAGTTCTTC. Residues: CASSLGGAWDEQFF.